The rows below give T cell receptor beta chains drawn from one sample of a study of cytomegalovirus exposure and HLA in healthy donors. Sequencing was performed with immunoSEQ multiplex PCR; in TCRdb, only in-frame clones are kept and a portion is missing. Of tens of thousands of clones in the sample, more than 55% are singletons; the top ten hold about 5.4%. Sequencing used PBMCs. The receptor set was obtained from a woman in her 30s in good health and CMV-seropositive. Each CDR3 is given with its conserved first and last residue. A D gene is named only where the DNA matches it firmly. Part of the rows lack a size; the others show once, few, many or a class for expanded clones.

D gene	V gene	J gene	clone size	CDR3 protein	CDR3 DNA
TRBD1	TRBV9	TRBJ1-1	-	CASSEQTGGPTEAFF	TGTGCCAGCAGCGAACAGACAGGGGGTCCCACTGAAGCTTTCTTT
TRBD1	TRBV6-5	TRBJ1-2	few	CASSLAQGVYTF	TGTGCCAGCAGTCTAGCGCAGGGGGTGTACACCTTC
TRBD1	TRBV19	TRBJ2-1	-	CASSTGQAPSKAEQFF	TGTGCCAGTAGTACGGGACAGGCCCCTAGCAAGGCGGAGCAGTTCTTC
-	TRBV7-9	TRBJ2-7	-	CASSPVYEQYF	TGTGCCAGCAGCCCCGTCTACGAGCAGTACTTC
-	TRBV28	TRBJ1-2	-	CASRQTRAPRGYTF	TGTGCCAGCAGACAGACCAGGGCCCCGCGGGGCTACACCTTC
TRBD1	TRBV5-1	TRBJ1-2	-	CASSLRGQGDYGYTF	TGCGCCAGCAGCTTGAGGGGACAGGGCGACTATGGCTACACCTTC
-	TRBV30	TRBJ2-7	-	CAWNGLGGQTYEQYF	TGTGCCTGGAACGGTTTGGGGGGACAGACGTACGAGCAGTACTTC
TRBD2	TRBV11-1	TRBJ2-1	few	CASSLGLAVGNEQFF	TGTGCCAGCAGCTTGGGGCTAGCGGTTGGGAATGAGCAGTTCTTC
-	TRBV28	TRBJ2-2	few	CASSARGTLTGELFF	TGTGCCAGCAGTGCACGGGGAACCCTGACCGGGGAGCTGTTTTTT
TRBD1	TRBV27	TRBJ1-1	-	CASSYGTEEMNTEAFF	TGTGCCAGCAGTTACGGGACAGAGGAAATGAACACTGAAGCTTTCTTT
TRBD1	TRBV10-1	TRBJ1-5	-	CASTLDRALNQPQHF	TGCGCCAGCACTCTAGACAGGGCCCTCAATCAGCCCCAGCATTTT
-	TRBV2	TRBJ1-5	-	CASSAGVGQPQHF	TGTGCCAGCAGCGCAGGGGTAGGTCAGCCCCAGCATTTT
-	TRBV6-5	TRBJ2-7	-	CASRAGGSYEQYF	TGTGCCTCCCGGGCAGGAGGTTCCTACGAGCAGTACTTC
-	TRBV7-6	TRBJ1-5	-	CASSPNSNQPQHF	TGTGCCAGCAGCCCTAATAGCAATCAGCCCCAGCATTTT
-	TRBV7-9	TRBJ1-3	-	CASSPDSYSGNTIYF	TGTGCCAGCAGCCCTGACAGTTACTCTGGAAACACCATATATTTT
-	TRBV2	TRBJ1-3	-	CASSEAARYGNTIYF	TGTGCCAGCAGTGAAGCAGCCCGATATGGAAACACCATATATTTT
TRBD1	TRBV7-9	TRBJ1-1	few	CASSLVGGNTEAFF	TGTGCCAGCAGCTTGGTAGGGGGCAACACTGAAGCTTTCTTT
TRBD2	TRBV5-1	TRBJ2-2	-	CASSGGTTNTGELFF	TGCGCCAGCAGCGGTGGGACTACAAACACCGGGGAGCTGTTTTTT
-	TRBV2	TRBJ1-3	once	CASSEGRGIVGNTIYF	TGTGCCAGCAGTGAGGGCAGGGGTATCGTTGGAAACACCATATATTTT
TRBD2	TRBV7-6	TRBJ2-7	few	CASSISGGAYEQYF	TGTGCCAGCAGCATTAGCGGGGGCGCCTACGAGCAGTACTTC
-	TRBV20-1	TRBJ2-5	-	CSASKGETQYF	TGCAGTGCTAGTAAGGGGGAGACCCAGTACTTC
-	TRBV9	TRBJ1-5	-	CASSVIRSSSNQPQHF	TGTGCCAGCAGCGTTATAAGGAGCAGCAGCAATCAGCCCCAGCATTTT
TRBD1	TRBV19	TRBJ1-2	-	CASSPMTGTNYGYTF	TGTGCCAGTAGTCCTATGACAGGGACTAACTATGGCTACACCTTC
TRBD2	TRBV5-1	TRBJ2-3	-	CASSYLGSGSTDTQYF	TGCGCCAGCAGCTACTTGGGTAGCGGGAGCACAGATACGCAGTATTTT
-	TRBV9	TRBJ2-7	once	CASSVSVGGSYEQYF	TGTGCCAGCAGCGTAAGTGTCGGGGGATCCTACGAGCAGTACTTC
-	TRBV4-2	TRBJ1-3	once	CASSQDRFGGRGAGNTIYF	TGTGCCAGCAGCCAAGATCGGTTCGGGGGGAGAGGAGCTGGAAACACCATATATTTT
-	TRBV18	TRBJ2-1	-	CASSPTNRPEEQFF	TGTGCCAGCTCACCGACAAATCGACCCGAAGAGCAGTTCTTC
-	TRBV6-1	TRBJ2-5	-	CASSEFRETQYF	TGTGCCAGCAGTGAATTCCGAGAGACCCAGTACTTC
TRBD2	TRBV19	TRBJ2-1	-	CASSEGLAANEQFF	TGTGCCAGTAGTGAGGGACTAGCGGCCAATGAGCAGTTCTTC
TRBD1	TRBV7-9	TRBJ1-1	few	CASSSLQGASGEAFF	TGTGCCAGCAGCTCCCTACAGGGGGCAAGCGGTGAAGCTTTCTTT
TRBD2	TRBV7-3	TRBJ2-3	once	CASSPLAGASTDMQYF	TGTGCCAGCAGCCCCCTAGCGGGCGCTAGCACAGATATGCAGTATTTT
-	TRBV27	TRBJ1-4	few	CASSLLARGGEKLFF	TGTGCCAGCAGTTTATTAGCGAGGGGAGGTGAAAAACTGTTTTTT
TRBD1	TRBV19	TRBJ1-2	once	CASRETGEQGYTF	TGTGCCAGTAGGGAAACAGGGGAGCAGGGCTACACCTTC
-	TRBV14	TRBJ1-1	-	CASSPMGRVVTEAFF	TGTGCCAGCAGCCCTATGGGCAGGGTGGTGACTGAAGCTTTCTTT
TRBD1	TRBV28	TRBJ1-5	once	CASSLRFGTGAFNQPQHF	TGTGCCAGCAGTTTAAGATTCGGGACAGGGGCCTTCAATCAGCCCCAGCATTTT
-	TRBV7-2	TRBJ2-7	-	CASSSGAYEQYF	TGTGCCAGCAGCTCAGGGGCCTACGAGCAGTACTTC
-	TRBV19	TRBJ1-5	-	CASSMAGNQPQHF	TGTGCCAGTAGTATGGCCGGGAATCAGCCCCAGCATTTT
-	TRBV27	TRBJ1-1	few	CASSWVGDTEAFF	TGTGCCAGCAGTTGGGTAGGGGACACTGAAGCTTTCTTT